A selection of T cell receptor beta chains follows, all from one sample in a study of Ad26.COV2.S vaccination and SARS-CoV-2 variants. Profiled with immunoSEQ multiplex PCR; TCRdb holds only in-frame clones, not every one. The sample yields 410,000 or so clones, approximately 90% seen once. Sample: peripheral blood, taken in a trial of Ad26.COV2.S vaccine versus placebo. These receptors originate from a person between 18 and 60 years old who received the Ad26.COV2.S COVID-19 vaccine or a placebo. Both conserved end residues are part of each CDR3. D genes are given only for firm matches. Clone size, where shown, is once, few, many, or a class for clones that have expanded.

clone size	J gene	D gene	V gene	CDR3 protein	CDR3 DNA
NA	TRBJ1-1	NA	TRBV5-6	CASSLPVNTEAFF	TGTGCCAGCAGCTTGCCCGTGAACACTGAAGCTTTCTTT
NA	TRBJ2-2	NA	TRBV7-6	CASNKFNTNTGELFF	TGTGCCAGCAACAAGTTTAACACGAACACCGGGGAGCTGTTTTTT
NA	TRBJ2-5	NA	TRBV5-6	CASSHVGRSQETQYF	TGTGCCAGCAGCCACGTGGGGCGATCGCAAGAGACCCAGTACTTC
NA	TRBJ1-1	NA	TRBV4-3	CASSRRQVGGTEAFF	TGCGCCAGCAGCCGCCGACAGGTCGGGGGGACTGAAGCTTTCTTT
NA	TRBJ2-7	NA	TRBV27	CASSFPGGSEQYF	TGTGCCAGCAGTTTTCCAGGGGGGAGTGAGCAGTACTTC
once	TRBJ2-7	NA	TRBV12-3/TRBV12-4	CASSLGAAPEQYF	TGTGCCAGTTCCCTTGGGGCGGCGCCCGAGCAGTACTTC
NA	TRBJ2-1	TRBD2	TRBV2	CASRLAGVKFEQFF	TGTGCCAGCAGATTAGCGGGAGTTAAATTTGAGCAGTTCTTC
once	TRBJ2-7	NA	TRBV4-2	CASSQEKQAYEQYF	TGTGCCAGCAGCCAAGAGAAACAGGCCTACGAGCAGTACTTC
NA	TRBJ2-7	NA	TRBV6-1	CASSDKRKTHEQYF	TGTGCCAGCAGTGATAAGAGAAAGACACACGAGCAGTACTTC
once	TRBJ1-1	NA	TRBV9	CASSAYSSNTEAFF	TGTGCCAGCAGCGCCTACAGTTCGAACACTGAAGCTTTCTTT
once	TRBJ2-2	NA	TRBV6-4	CASSDSIAGELFF	TGTGCCAGCAGTGACTCGATTGCCGGGGAGCTGTTTTTT
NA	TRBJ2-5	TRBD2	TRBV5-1	CASSFVAGEETQYF	TGCGCCAGCAGCTTCGTAGCGGGAGAAGAGACCCAGTACTTC
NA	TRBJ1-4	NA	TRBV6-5	CASRLTEHDTKLFF	TGTGCCAGCAGACTGACAGAGCATGACACAAAACTGTTTTTT
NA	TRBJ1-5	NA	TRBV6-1	CASSEHFLARMDQPQHF	TGTGCCAGCAGTGAACACTTCCTCGCTCGGATGGATCAGCCCCAGCATTTT
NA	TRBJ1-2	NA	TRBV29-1	CSVVDLLGRSTNYGYTF	TGCAGCGTTGTTGACCTCCTTGGTCGATCAACTAACTATGGCTACACCTTC
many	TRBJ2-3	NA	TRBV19	CASSIIATSFADTQYF	TGTGCCAGTAGTATAATCGCGACTAGTTTCGCAGATACGCAGTATTTT
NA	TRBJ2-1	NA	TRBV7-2	CASSFPLTDNEQFF	TGTGCCAGCAGCTTCCCCCTCACTGACAATGAGCAGTTCTTC
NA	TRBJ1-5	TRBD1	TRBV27	CASSLRAKAWTGADSNQPQHF	TGTGCCAGCAGTTTAAGGGCGAAGGCTTGGACAGGCGCCGATAGCAATCAGCCCCAGCATTTT
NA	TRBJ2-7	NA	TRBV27	CASSVGPGLGEQYF	TGTGCCAGCAGTGTAGGTCCAGGGCTGGGCGAGCAGTACTTC
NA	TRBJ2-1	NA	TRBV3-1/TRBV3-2	CASSQGRGWHNEQFF	TGTGCCAGCAGCCAAGGACGGGGGTGGCACAATGAGCAGTTCTTC
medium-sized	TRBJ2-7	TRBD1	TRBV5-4	CASSFSGTGSNEQYF	TGTGCCAGCAGCTTTAGTGGGACAGGGTCTAACGAGCAGTACTTC
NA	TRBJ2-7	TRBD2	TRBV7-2	CASSLSLSSGSRYEQYF	TGTGCCAGCAGCTTATCGCTTTCTAGCGGGAGCCGATACGAGCAGTACTTC
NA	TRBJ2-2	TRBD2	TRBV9	CASSETRLAGNTGELFF	TGTGCCAGCAGCGAGACACGACTAGCGGGGAACACCGGGGAGCTGTTTTTT
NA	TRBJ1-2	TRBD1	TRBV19	CASSILDRENYGYTF	TGTGCCAGTAGTATCCTAGACAGGGAAAACTATGGCTACACCTTC
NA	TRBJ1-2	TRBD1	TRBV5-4	CASSPGQGDYGYTF	TGTGCCAGCAGCCCGGGACAGGGGGACTATGGCTACACCTTC
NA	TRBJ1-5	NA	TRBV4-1	CASSQVLDRLDNQPQHF	TGCGCCAGCAGCCAAGTCTTGGACAGACTAGACAATCAGCCCCAGCATTTT
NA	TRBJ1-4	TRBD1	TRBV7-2	CASSLQGQAPTEKLFF	TGTGCCAGCAGCTTGCAAGGACAGGCCCCGACCGAAAAACTGTTTTTT
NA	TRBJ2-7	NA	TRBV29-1	CSVADGTYEQYF	TGCAGCGTCGCCGATGGTACCTACGAGCAGTACTTC
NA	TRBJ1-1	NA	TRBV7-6	CASSFKGDTEAFF	TGTGCCAGCAGCTTTAAGGGGGACACTGAAGCTTTCTTT
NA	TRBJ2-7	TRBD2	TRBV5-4	CASSAGTSGAYEQYF	TGTGCCAGCAGCGCAGGGACTAGCGGTGCCTACGAGCAGTACTTC
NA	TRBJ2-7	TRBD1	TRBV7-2	CASSYRDSSYEQYF	TGTGCCAGCAGCTACCGGGACAGCTCCTACGAGCAGTACTTC
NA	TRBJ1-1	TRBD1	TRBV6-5	CASSYFTGDTEAFF	TGTGCCAGCAGTTACTTCACAGGGGACACTGAAGCTTTCTTT